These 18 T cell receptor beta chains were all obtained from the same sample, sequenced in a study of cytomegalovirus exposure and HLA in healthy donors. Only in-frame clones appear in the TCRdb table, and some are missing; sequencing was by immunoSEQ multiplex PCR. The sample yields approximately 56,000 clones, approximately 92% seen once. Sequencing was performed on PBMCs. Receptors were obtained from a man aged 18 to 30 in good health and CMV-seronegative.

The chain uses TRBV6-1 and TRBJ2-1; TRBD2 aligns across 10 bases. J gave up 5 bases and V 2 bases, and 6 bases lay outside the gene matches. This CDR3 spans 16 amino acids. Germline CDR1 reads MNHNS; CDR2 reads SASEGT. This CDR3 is CASSESSGGGHNEQFF. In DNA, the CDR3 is TGTGCCAGCAGTGAATCGAGCGGGGGGGGCCACAATGAGCAGTTCTTC.

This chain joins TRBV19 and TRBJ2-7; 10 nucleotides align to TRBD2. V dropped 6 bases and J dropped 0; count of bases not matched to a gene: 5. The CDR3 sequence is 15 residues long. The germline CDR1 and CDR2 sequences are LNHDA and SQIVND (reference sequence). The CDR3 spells CASSLSGRTSYEQYF. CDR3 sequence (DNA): TGTGCCAGTAGCCTTAGCGGGAGGACCTCCTACGAGCAGTACTTC.

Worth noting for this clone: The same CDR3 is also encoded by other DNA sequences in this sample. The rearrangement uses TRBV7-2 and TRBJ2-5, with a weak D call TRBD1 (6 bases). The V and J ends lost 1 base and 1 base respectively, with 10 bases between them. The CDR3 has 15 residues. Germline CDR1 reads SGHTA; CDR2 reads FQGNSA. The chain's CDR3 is CASSLGGGPQETQYF. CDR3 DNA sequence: TGTGCCAGCAGCTTAGGAGGGGGTCCCCAAGAGACCCAGTACTTC.

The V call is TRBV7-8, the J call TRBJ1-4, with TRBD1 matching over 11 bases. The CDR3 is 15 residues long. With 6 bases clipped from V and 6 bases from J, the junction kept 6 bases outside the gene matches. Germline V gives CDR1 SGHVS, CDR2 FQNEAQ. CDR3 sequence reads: CASSPDRGRDEKLFF. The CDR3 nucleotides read TGTGCCAGCAGTCCGGACAGGGGGCGGGATGAAAAACTGTTTTTT.

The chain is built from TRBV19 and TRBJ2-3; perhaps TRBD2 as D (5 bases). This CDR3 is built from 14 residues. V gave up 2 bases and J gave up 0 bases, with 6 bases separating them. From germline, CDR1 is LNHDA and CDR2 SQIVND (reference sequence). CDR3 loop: CASSIRRSTDTQYF. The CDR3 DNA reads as TGTGCCAGTAGTATACGGAGGAGCACAGATACGCAGTATTTT.

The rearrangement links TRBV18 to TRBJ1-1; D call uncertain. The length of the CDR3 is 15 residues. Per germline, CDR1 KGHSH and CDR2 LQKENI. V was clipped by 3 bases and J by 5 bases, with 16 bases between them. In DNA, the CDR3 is TGTGCCAGCTCACCCAAACATGCGACCGGGACTGAAGCTTTCTTT. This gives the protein CASSPKHATGTEAFF. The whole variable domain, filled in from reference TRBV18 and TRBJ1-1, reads NAGVMQNPRHLVRRRGQEARLRCSPMKGHSHVYWYRQLPEEGLKFMVYLQKENIIDESGMPKERFSAEFPKEGPSILRIQQVVRGDSAAYFCASSPKHATGTEAFFGQGTRLTVV.

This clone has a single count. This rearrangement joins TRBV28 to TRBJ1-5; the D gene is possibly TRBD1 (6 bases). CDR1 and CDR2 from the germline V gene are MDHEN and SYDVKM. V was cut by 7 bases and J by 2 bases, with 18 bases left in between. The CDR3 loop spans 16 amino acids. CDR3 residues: CASTTDKGVRNQPQHF. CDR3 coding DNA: TGTGCCAGCACCACTGACAAGGGGGTTCGCAATCAGCCCCAGCATTTT.

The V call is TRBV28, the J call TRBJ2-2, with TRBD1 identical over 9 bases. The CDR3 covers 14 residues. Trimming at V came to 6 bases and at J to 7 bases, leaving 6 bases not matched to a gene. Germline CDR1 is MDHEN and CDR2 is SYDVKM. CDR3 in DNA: TGTGCCAGCAGCTACCGGGACAGGGTCGGGGAGCTGTTTTTT. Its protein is CASSYRDRVGELFF.

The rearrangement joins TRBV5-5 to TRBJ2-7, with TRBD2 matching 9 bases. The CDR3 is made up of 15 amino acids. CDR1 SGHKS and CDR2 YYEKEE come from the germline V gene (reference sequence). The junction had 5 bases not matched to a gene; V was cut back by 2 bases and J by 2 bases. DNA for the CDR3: TGTGCCAGCAGCTTTTTCACTAGCGGGCCCTACGAGCAGTACTTC. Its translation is CASSFFTSGPYEQYF.

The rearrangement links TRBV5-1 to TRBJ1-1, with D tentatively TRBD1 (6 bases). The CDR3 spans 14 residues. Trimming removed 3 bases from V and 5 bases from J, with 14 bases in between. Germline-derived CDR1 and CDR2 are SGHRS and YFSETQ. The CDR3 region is CASSSGQLGTEAFF. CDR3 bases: TGCGCCAGCAGCTCCGGACAGTTGGGGACTGAAGCTTTCTTT.

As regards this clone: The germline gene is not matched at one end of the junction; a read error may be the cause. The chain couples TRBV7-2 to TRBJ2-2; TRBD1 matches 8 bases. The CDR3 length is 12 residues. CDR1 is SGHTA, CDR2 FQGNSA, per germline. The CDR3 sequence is CASSLSTGGLFF. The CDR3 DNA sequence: TGTGCCAGCAGCTTAAGCACAGGGGGGCTGTTTTTT.

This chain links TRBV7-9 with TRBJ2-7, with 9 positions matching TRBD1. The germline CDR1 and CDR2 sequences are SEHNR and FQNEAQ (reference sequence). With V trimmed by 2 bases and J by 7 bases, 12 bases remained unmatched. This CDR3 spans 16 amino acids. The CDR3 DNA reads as TGTGCCAGCAGCTTAAGTTGGGGACAGGGAGTAGGGGAGCAGTACTTC. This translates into CASSLSWGQGVGEQYF.

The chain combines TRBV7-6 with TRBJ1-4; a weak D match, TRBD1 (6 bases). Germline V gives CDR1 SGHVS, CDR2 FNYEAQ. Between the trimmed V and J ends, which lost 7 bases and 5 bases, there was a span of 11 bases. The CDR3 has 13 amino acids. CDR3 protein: CASNTGLNEKLFF. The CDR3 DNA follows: TGTGCCAGCAACACAGGGCTGAATGAAAAACTGTTTTTT.

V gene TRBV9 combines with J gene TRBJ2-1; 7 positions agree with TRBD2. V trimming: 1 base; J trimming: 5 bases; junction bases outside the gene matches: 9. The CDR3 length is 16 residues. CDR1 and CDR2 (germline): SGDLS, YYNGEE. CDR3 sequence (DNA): TGTGCCAGCAGCGTACTCGGGCGGGAGTCCCACAATGAGCAGTTCTTC. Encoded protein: CASSVLGRESHNEQFF.

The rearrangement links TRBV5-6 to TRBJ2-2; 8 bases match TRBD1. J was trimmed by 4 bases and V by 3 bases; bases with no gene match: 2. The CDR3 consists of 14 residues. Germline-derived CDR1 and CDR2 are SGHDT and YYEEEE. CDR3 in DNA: TGTGCCAGCAGCTGGGGACAGGCCACCGGGGAGCTGTTTTTT. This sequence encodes CASSWGQATGELFF.

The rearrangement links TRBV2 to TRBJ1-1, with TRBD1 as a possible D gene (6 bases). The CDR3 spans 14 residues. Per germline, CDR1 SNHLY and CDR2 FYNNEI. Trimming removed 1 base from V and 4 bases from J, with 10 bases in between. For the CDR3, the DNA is TGTGCCAGCAGTGAAGGGACAGTGAGCACTGAAGCTTTCTTT. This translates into CASSEGTVSTEAFF.

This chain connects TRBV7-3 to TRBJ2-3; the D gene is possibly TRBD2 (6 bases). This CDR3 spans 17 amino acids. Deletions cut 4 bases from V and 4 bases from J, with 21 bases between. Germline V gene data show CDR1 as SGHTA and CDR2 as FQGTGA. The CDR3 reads CASSWTGVGGGADTQYF. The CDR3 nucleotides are TGTGCCAGCAGCTGGACGGGGGTGGGCGGTGGCGCAGATACGCAGTATTTT.

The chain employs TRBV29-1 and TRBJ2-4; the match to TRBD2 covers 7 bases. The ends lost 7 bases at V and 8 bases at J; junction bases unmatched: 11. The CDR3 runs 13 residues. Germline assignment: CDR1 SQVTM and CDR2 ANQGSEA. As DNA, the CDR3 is TGCAGCGCTCGACTAGCCCTTAGGGACATTCAGTACTTC. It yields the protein CSARLALRDIQYF.